This T cell receptor (beta chain) originates from a study of shared clonotypes between healthy human individuals. Study-wide background: Per donor, CD8 memory used one plate, CD8 naive used two, CD4 memory used three and CD4 naive used three. Study observations and caveats: Across several donors, naive CD4 shared 4.5% to 6%, naive CD8 more than 3%, memory CD4 more than 2%, memory CD8 0.4%.

Every donor, a Caucasian adult, lived in Nashville, Tennessee. Sequencing used immunoSEQ multiplex PCR; TCRdb keeps in-frame clones, though not all of them. The data contain 2 million to 2.5 million clones, 85% to 95% of them singletons. This clone came up once. Its antigen is not known. Germline V gene lookup returns CDR1 SGHTA and CDR2 FQGTGA. V gave up 4 bases and J gave up 5 bases, with 11 bases separating them. This CDR3 comprises 13 residues. The receptor was derived from a man younger than 30 in good health. Some clones in this sample may be carry-over from other donors' samples. The sample taken for sequencing was naive CD4+ T cells from PBMCs. Subset reported: CD45RA+ positively selected. The genes are TRBV7-3 and TRBJ1-1; no clear D gene. In DNA form, the CDR3 reads TGTGCCAGCAGCTCCTCCCCGGGGACTGAAGCTTTCTTT. Residues: CASSSSPGTEAFF.